The next 10 T cell receptor beta chains were all read from a single sample in a study of a mutant IDH1 vaccine in newly diagnosed glioma. Time point reported: week 23, last vaccination. Every vaccination contained 300 ug of the mutant IDH1 20-mer peptide and was paired with topical imiquimod. Antigens for these TCRs are unknown. Sequencing used immunoSEQ multiplex PCR; TCRdb keeps in-frame clones, though not all of them. The table includes 50,000 to 70,000 clones, about 87% detected once. The sequenced sample was PBMCs, obtained from a glioma patient whose treatment included an IDH1 peptide vaccine. The receptors stem from a man between 40 and 49 years old with glioma.

The chain has TRBV9 and TRBJ2-3; 7 positions match TRBD2. CDR1 and CDR2 from the germline V gene are SGDLS and YYNGEE. The V gene end was trimmed by 2 bases and the J gene end by 10 bases; junction bases not matched to a gene: 10. The CDR3 is made up of 14 amino acids. CDR3 residues: CASSVLSGGDAQYF. The CDR3 DNA is TGTGCCAGCAGCGTCCTTTCTGGGGGGGATGCGCAGTATTTT.

The V gene is TRBV7-2, the J gene TRBJ1-5; TRBD1 matches at 10 bases. This CDR3 has 14 residues. Losses at the gene ends were 4 bases for V and 7 bases for J; bases not matched to a gene: 4. CDR1 and CDR2 (germline): SGHTA, FQGNSA. CDR3 sequence reads: CASSSGTGEQPQHF. CDR3 in DNA: TGTGCCAGCAGCTCAGGGACAGGGGAACAGCCCCAGCATTTT.

The chain couples TRBV9 to TRBJ2-1, with D tentatively TRBD2 (6 bases). The CDR3 runs 16 residues. CDR1 is SGDLS, CDR2 YYNGEE, per germline. V was trimmed by 4 bases and J by 1 base, leaving 15 bases between them. CDR3 DNA sequence: TGTGCCAGCAGCCTTTCCCGCGGGATGTCCTACAATGAGCAGTTCTTC. Translation gives CASSLSRGMSYNEQFF.

The chain has TRBV28 and TRBJ2-3; maybe TRBD1 (6 bases). This CDR3 has 14 residues. The germline V gene has CDR1 MDHEN and CDR2 SYDVKM. V was shortened by 7 bases and J by 2 bases, with 13 bases between the two germline ends. The CDR3 DNA is TGTGCCAGCATGAGGGGGACCCTCACAGATACGCAGTATTTT. It is translated as CASMRGTLTDTQYF.

The gene calls are TRBV30 and TRBJ2-7; maybe TRBD1 (6 bases). Germline V lookup: CDR1 GTSNPN, CDR2 SVGIG (reference sequence). V shed 5 bases and J shed 1 base, with 15 bases lying between them. There are 14 residues in the CDR3. As DNA, the CDR3 is TGTGCCTGGCCAAGAGGGACATGGTCCTACGAGCAGTACTTC. Translation: CAWPRGTWSYEQYF.

The chain employs TRBV7-8 and TRBJ2-1; 9 bases align to TRBD2. The germline V gene has CDR1 SGHVS and CDR2 FQNEAQ. This CDR3 is built from 16 residues. V was clipped by 3 bases and J by 7 bases; unmatched bases: 10. The CDR3 spells CASSFGGIAGANEQFF. CDR3 coding DNA: TGTGCCAGCAGCTTCGGGGGGATAGCGGGAGCAAATGAGCAGTTCTTC.

J is TRBJ2-7 and V is TRBV28, with D perhaps TRBD2 (6 bases). The CDR3 is made up of 18 amino acids. V was clipped by 6 bases and J by 2 bases, with 26 bases between them. The germline CDR1 and CDR2 sequences are MDHEN and SYDVKM. Here the CDR3 reads CASSPLSLSSRDPYEQYF. For the CDR3, the DNA is TGTGCCAGCAGCCCGCTTTCCCTATCGTCGCGGGACCCCTACGAGCAGTACTTC.

This chain links TRBV5-1 with TRBJ2-2; 7 nucleotides align to TRBD2. Per the germline V gene, CDR1 is SGHRS and CDR2 is YFSETQ. The CDR3 runs to 15 residues. V lost 3 bases, J lost 0 bases, and 2 bases stayed unmatched. Here the CDR3 reads CASSSSGTNTGELFF. CDR3 nucleotides: TGCGCCAGCAGCTCGAGCGGGACGAACACCGGGGAGCTGTTTTTT.

The chain is built from TRBV25-1 and TRBJ2-3; 8 positions match TRBD2. The CDR3 loop spans 13 amino acids. Germline V lookup: CDR1 MGHDK, CDR2 SYGVNS. With 9 bases clipped from V and 0 bases from J, the junction kept 2 bases outside the gene matches. DNA for the CDR3: TGTGCCAGTAGCGGGACTAGCACAGATACGCAGTATTTT. This encodes CASSGTSTDTQYF.

The table lists this clone with a count of one. V and J are TRBV2 and TRBJ1-1; D ambiguous. This CDR3 has 13 amino acids. Germline assignment: CDR1 SNHLY and CDR2 FYNNEI. Trimming pared 6 bases from V and 5 bases from J, leaving 13 bases between. The CDR3 region is CASSKGERTEAFF. In nucleotides, the CDR3 is TGTGCCAGCAGCAAGGGAGAGAGGACTGAAGCTTTCTTT.